These 30 T cell receptor beta chains were all obtained from the same sample, sequenced in a study of blood T cell repertoires in COVID-19. Clones were sequenced by immunoSEQ multiplex PCR, and TCRdb holds only the in-frame ones, with some missing. The repertoire includes about 80,000 clones, roughly four fifths of them detected once, and about 10% sits in the top ten. The sequencing sample was made of peripheral blood. These receptors were collected from a man aged 60 to 69 with acute or convalescent COVID-19.

The chain joins TRBV19 to TRBJ1-1, with D tentatively TRBD1 (6 bases). Germline assignment: CDR1 LNHDA and CDR2 SQIVND (reference sequence). Trimming took off 10 bases at V and 2 bases at J, with 17 bases between the two ends. The CDR3 extends over 14 amino acids. The CDR3 spells CATTHRAENTEAFF. For the CDR3, the DNA is TGTGCCACCACCCACAGGGCCGAAAACACTGAAGCTTTCTTT.

J is TRBJ1-6 and V is TRBV5-1, with unresolved D. The length of the CDR3 is 14 residues. Trimming cost V 2 bases and J 5 bases, with 8 bases left between them. Germline CDR1 reads SGHRS; CDR2 reads YFSETQ. The CDR3 DNA sequence: TGCGCCAGCAGCTTAAGCTCGGATAATTCACCCCTCCACTTT. Protein sequence: CASSLSSDNSPLHF.

The chain joins TRBV12-3 or TRBV12-4 to TRBJ1-2; possibly TRBD1 for D (6 bases). The CDR3 sequence is 13 residues long. Deletions cut 3 bases from V and 8 bases from J, with 13 bases between. The CDR3 loop reads CASSLDSPNGYTF. Written as DNA, the CDR3 is TGTGCCAGCAGTTTGGACAGTCCAAACGGCTACACCTTC.

The chain recombines TRBV5-5 with TRBJ2-5; the D gene is possibly TRBD2 (6 bases). The germline V gene has CDR1 SGHKS and CDR2 YYEKEE (reference sequence). V was clipped by 0 bases and J by 5 bases, with 23 bases between them. This CDR3 contains 18 residues. The CDR3 DNA follows: TGTGCCAGCAGCTTGGAGGCTAGCGTGGTGTTTTTAATGGAGACCCAGTACTTC. This gives the protein CASSLEASVVFLMETQYF. Together with reference TRBV5-5 and TRBJ2-5, the CDR3 gives the full variable domain: DAGVTQSPTHLIKTRGQQVTLRCSPISGHKSVSWYQQVLGQGPQFIFQYYEKEERGRGNFPDRFSARQFPNYSSELNVNALLLGDSALYLCASSLEASVVFLMETQYFGPGTRLLVL.

J is TRBJ2-1 and V is TRBV10-1, with TRBD1 matching over 7 bases. With 5 bases clipped from V and 5 bases from J, the junction kept 3 bases outside the gene matches. Germline V gives CDR1 WNHNN, CDR2 SYGVQD (reference sequence). The CDR3 runs 13 residues. The CDR3 sequence is CASSSGQNNEQFF. CDR3 DNA: TGCGCCAGCAGTTCGGGACAGAACAATGAGCAGTTCTTC.

The chain employs TRBV27 and TRBJ2-3; 7 bases are a match to TRBD2. Losses at the gene ends were 7 bases for V and 4 bases for J; bases not matched to a gene: 11. This CDR3 contains 15 residues. Per germline, CDR1 MNHEY and CDR2 SMNVEV (reference sequence). CDR3 amino acids: CASNSVAGVADTQYF. The CDR3 DNA follows: TGTGCCAGCAATAGTGTAGCGGGCGTGGCAGATACGCAGTATTTT.

This clone has just a few counts. V and J are TRBV19 and TRBJ1-1, with a possible D match to TRBD1 (6 bases). The CDR3 has 13 residues. The germline gives CDR1 LNHDA, CDR2 SQIVND (reference sequence). Trimming took 5 bases from V and 0 from J, leaving 7 bases between them. CDR3 nucleotides: TGTGCCAGTAGTGGACAGTTGAACACTGAAGCTTTCTTT. Its protein product is CASSGQLNTEAFF. The complete variable domain, with remaining parts taken from reference TRBV19 and TRBJ1-1, reads DGGITQSPKYLFRKEGQNVTLSCEQNLNHDAMYWYRQDPGQGLRLIYYSQIVNDFQKGDIAEGYSVSREKKESFPLTVTSAQKNPTAFYLCASSGQLNTEAFFGQGTRLTVV.

The rearrangement links TRBV20-1 to TRBJ1-2; weak D call: TRBD1 (6 bases). V shed 3 bases and J shed 6 bases, with 20 bases lying between them. Germline V gene sequence: CDR1 DFQATT, CDR2 SNEGSKA (reference sequence). The CDR3 runs to 15 residues. The CDR3 coding sequence is TGCAGTGCTAGTGAACAGGGAAGGGCCGGGGATGGCTACACCTTC. Translated, it gives CSASEQGRAGDGYTF.

The chain has TRBV7-9 and TRBJ1-2; no reliable D call. The CDR3 has 14 amino acids. V was trimmed by 2 bases and J by 2 bases, leaving 9 bases between them. Germline CDR1 is SEHNR and CDR2 is FQNEAQ (reference sequence). CDR3 protein: CASSLIPGNYGYTF. CDR3 in DNA: TGTGCCAGCAGCTTAATTCCCGGGAACTATGGCTACACCTTC. Full variable domain (remainder filled in from reference TRBV7-9 and TRBJ1-2): DTGVSQNPRHKITKRGQNVTFRCDPISEHNRLYWYRQTLGQGPEFLTYFQNEAQLEKSRLLSDRFSAERPKGSFSTLEIQRTEQGDSAMYLCASSLIPGNYGYTFGSGTRLTVV.

J is TRBJ1-4 and V is TRBV9, with D possibly matching TRBD1 (5 bases). Germline V gene data show CDR1 as SGDLS and CDR2 as YYNGEE. Trimming left V 0 bases short and J 10 bases short, with 22 bases between. This CDR3 is 17 amino acids long. The CDR3 loop reads CASSVGPSGMGGSKLFF. The DNA of the CDR3 is TGTGCCAGCAGCGTAGGCCCTTCAGGGATGGGAGGATCAAAACTGTTTTTT. The variable domain in full, completed from reference TRBV9 and TRBJ1-4, reads DSGVTQTPKHLITATGQRVTLRCSPRSGDLSVYWYQQSLDQGLQFLIQYYNGEERAKGNILERFSAQQFPDLHSELNLSSLELGDSALYFCASSVGPSGMGGSKLFFGSGTQLSVL.

V gene TRBV5-1 combines with J gene TRBJ1-4; 9 bases match TRBD1. V dropped 4 bases and J dropped 12; count of bases not matched to a gene: 13. The CDR3 sequence is 15 residues long. Germline loops: CDR1 SGHRS, CDR2 YFSETQ. CDR3 protein: CASSRLGQGLDELFF. In DNA, the CDR3 is TGCGCCAGCAGCCGCCTCGGACAGGGGCTTGATGAACTGTTTTTT.

This chain uses TRBV18 with TRBJ1-4; D perhaps matches TRBD1 (6 bases). Trimming left V 6 bases short and J 6 bases short, with 17 bases between. Germline V gene lookup returns CDR1 KGHSH and CDR2 LQKENI. The CDR3 loop spans 15 amino acids. The chain's CDR3 is CASSPAAGADEKLFF. In DNA form, the CDR3 reads TGTGCCAGCTCCCCTGCGGCAGGGGCAGATGAAAAACTGTTTTTT.

The table lists this clone with a few counts. V usage is TRBV25-1 and J usage is TRBJ2-7, with D possibly matching TRBD1 (6 bases). The germline gives CDR1 MGHDK, CDR2 SYGVNS. Deletions cut 3 bases from V and 10 bases from J, with 16 bases between. The CDR3 spans 13 residues. CDR3 sequence: CASSDDRSLAQYF. CDR3 nucleotides: TGTGCCAGCAGTGACGACAGGTCTCTGGCTCAGTACTTC.

This clone has only one observation. This chain links TRBV2 with TRBJ2-2; 8 positions agree with TRBD2. The J segment lost 3 bases and the V segment lost 3 bases, leaving 3 bases of the junction unmatched. The CDR3 runs to 15 residues. Germline V gives CDR1 SNHLY, CDR2 FYNNEI. CDR3 amino acids: CASSEAGGYTGELFF. DNA of the CDR3: TGTGCCAGCAGTGAGGCGGGAGGCTACACCGGGGAGCTGTTTTTT.

The CDR3 region is CASSELPSSYEQYF. The CDR3 DNA follows: TGTGCCAGCAGTGAACTCCCGAGCTCCTACGAGCAGTACTTC. The rearrangement uses TRBV6-1 and TRBJ2-7, with D unclear. Trimming cost V 2 bases and J 0 bases, with 8 bases left between them. The CDR3 is made up of 14 amino acids. The germline V gene has CDR1 MNHNS and CDR2 SASEGT.

The chain is built from TRBV19 and TRBJ1-1, with 8 bases identical to TRBD1. Losses at the gene ends were 5 bases for V and 3 bases for J; bases not matched to a gene: 8. CDR1 is LNHDA, CDR2 SQIVND, per germline (reference sequence). There are 15 residues in the CDR3. DNA for the CDR3: TGTGCCAGTAGTCCTCGGACAGGGAGTTACACTGAAGCTTTCTTT. This sequence encodes CASSPRTGSYTEAFF.

The chain joins TRBV7-2 to TRBJ2-3, with 9 bases fitting TRBD2. The CDR3 totals 16 residues. Germline trimming cut 6 bases from V and 5 bases from J; bases unmatched to any gene: 12. Germline lookup yields CDR1 SGHTA and CDR2 FQGNSA. This CDR3 reads CASSYLSGAGGDTQYF. In DNA, the CDR3 is TGTGCCAGCAGTTACCTTAGCGGAGCGGGGGGAGATACGCAGTATTTT.

This chain connects TRBV7-3 to TRBJ2-3; D gene unclear. The germline gives CDR1 SGHTA, CDR2 FQGTGA. The CDR3 is made up of 13 amino acids. V was pared by 5 bases and J by 6 bases, with 12 bases between. CDR3 nucleotides: TGTGCCAGCAGCCCGGGTCTCGAGGATACGCAGTATTTT. As protein: CASSPGLEDTQYF.

The chain combines TRBV6-2 or TRBV6-3 with TRBJ1-1; weak D call: TRBD1 (6 bases). The CDR3 loop spans 15 amino acids. The germline V and J ends were trimmed by 6 bases and 0 bases, with 14 bases remaining between them. From germline, CDR1 is MNHEY and CDR2 SVGEGT. This CDR3 reads CASRPQDRMNTEAFF. CDR3 nucleotides: TGTGCCAGCAGGCCTCAGGACAGAATGAACACTGAAGCTTTCTTT.

This clone has more than one count but fewer than ten. V gene TRBV19 combines with J gene TRBJ1-5; the D is unclear. The germline CDR1 and CDR2 sequences are LNHDA and SQIVND (reference sequence). The V end was cut by 1 base, the J end by 7 bases, with 8 bases between. This CDR3 contains 13 residues. The CDR3 nucleotides read TGTGCCAGTAGTATAGTTTCGGGGCAGCCCCAGCATTTT. It is translated as CASSIVSGQPQHF.

The rearrangement links TRBV7-9 to TRBJ2-1, with 9 positions matching TRBD1. Germline CDR1 is SEHNR and CDR2 is FQNEAQ (reference sequence). V shed 6 bases, J shed 6 bases, and the junction held 21 bases outside the gene matches. The CDR3 contains 19 residues. The CDR3 sequence: CASRGNRTGARVRRNEQFF. The CDR3 DNA is TGTGCCAGCAGGGGAAATAGGACAGGGGCGCGGGTTAGGCGCAATGAGCAGTTCTTC.

This chain connects TRBV7-2 to TRBJ1-5; D possibly corresponds to TRBD1 (6 bases). V was shortened by 4 bases and J by 2 bases, with 9 bases between the two germline ends. Germline CDR1 and CDR2: SGHTA and FQGNSA. The CDR3 length is 14 residues. CDR3 DNA sequence: TGTGCCAGCAGCTCAGGGGAAGGCAATCAGCCCCAGCATTTT. Translated: CASSSGEGNQPQHF.

The chain has TRBV27 and TRBJ1-5, with a possible D match to TRBD1 (6 bases). This CDR3 is 15 amino acids long. Germline CDR1 MNHEY, CDR2 SMNVEV (reference sequence). V gave up 4 bases and J gave up 4 bases, with 14 bases separating them. Written as DNA, the CDR3 is TGTGCCAGCAGTTCCCTGGACAGCCAAAATCAGCCCCAGCATTTT. This codes for CASSSLDSQNQPQHF.

This chain links TRBV4-2 with TRBJ2-1, with a tentative D call TRBD1 (5 bases). The CDR3 consists of 14 residues. Germline V gives CDR1 LGHNA, CDR2 YNFKEQ. The V gene lost 1 base and the J gene lost 9 bases, with 13 bases spanning the gap. The DNA of the CDR3 is TGTGCCAGCAGCCAAGTGAGACAGCTTAGTGAGCAGTTCTTC. Protein sequence: CASSQVRQLSEQFF.

This clone occurred a few times. The V call is TRBV6-5, the J call TRBJ2-7; TRBD2 agrees at 7 bases. Germline CDR1 is MNHEY and CDR2 is SVGAGI. This CDR3 comprises 15 residues. Trimming cost V 8 bases and J 7 bases; bases outside gene matches: 17. CDR3 amino acids: CASSPLLTPGGEQYF. The CDR3 DNA reads TGTGCCAGCTCCCCTCTGCTGACCCCGGGGGGAGAGCAGTACTTC.

The count of this clone is one. The chain links TRBV27 to TRBJ1-6, with 10 positions matching TRBD1. The length of the CDR3 is 17 residues. Germline V lookup: CDR1 MNHEY, CDR2 SMNVEV (reference sequence). Losses at the gene ends were 5 bases for V and 6 bases for J; bases not matched to a gene: 10. The DNA for the CDR3 is TGTGCCAGCAGTCGCCTTACCCGGGACAGGGGTAATTCACCCCTCCACTTT. Protein: CASSRLTRDRGNSPLHF.

V and J are TRBV5-4 and TRBJ2-1; TRBD2 matches at 9 bases. The CDR3 runs 15 residues. The V gene's germline CDR1 is SGHNT and CDR2 YYREEE (reference sequence). The trim removed 4 bases at V and 5 bases at J, leaving 7 bases unmatched. This CDR3 is CASSPGTSKHNEQFF. The DNA for the CDR3 is TGTGCCAGCAGCCCCGGGACTAGCAAACACAATGAGCAGTTCTTC.

This clone was found once. This sequence joins TRBV1 and TRBJ2-2; TRBD2 is the table's D call and was not checked against the DNA. TRBV1 is an annotated pseudogene. This CDR3 is built from 17 residues. Here the CDR3 DNA reads TGCACCAGCAGCCAAACGAGACTAGCGAGTCGGGTCGGGGAGCTGTTTTTT. Amino acids: CTSSQTRLASRVGELFF.

The chain couples TRBV19 to TRBJ1-2, with D unclear. The V gene's germline CDR1 is LNHDA and CDR2 SQIVND (reference sequence). CDR3 length: 13 residues. V lost 7 bases to trimming and J lost 8 bases, with 17 bases between them. The chain's CDR3 is CASTTTTLGGYTF. Written as DNA, the CDR3 is TGTGCCAGTACCACGACTACTTTGGGAGGCTACACCTTC.

The J gene is TRBJ2-5, the V gene TRBV2, with D possibly TRBD2 on 5 matching bases. The CDR3 is 12 amino acids. Looked up from germline, CDR1 is SNHLY and CDR2 is FYNNEI. V gave up 4 bases and J gave up 3 bases, with 6 bases separating them. The CDR3 loop reads CASSVLEETQYF. In DNA, the CDR3 is TGTGCCAGCAGTGTACTAGAAGAGACCCAGTACTTC.